Only one count was recorded for the clone carrying this T cell receptor beta chain. The antigen remains unidentified. Sequencing was limited to surgery cases with top T cell transcript signatures in brain tissue. Before surgery, patients took at least one anti-epileptic drug. This sample stems from a study of brain T cells in children with intractable seizures. General observations from the study: Patients' HCMV serostatus was unknown; virus specificity rests on CDR3 similarity alone. Pre- and post-surgery blood differed in depth, so pre-surgery absences may be undersampling.

The germline V gene has CDR1 MGHRA and CDR2 YSYEKL. After removal of 4 bases from V and 6 bases from J, the junction contained 2 bases not matched to a gene. CDR3 length equals 14 residues. The protocol was immunoSEQ multiplex PCR, while the TCRdb copy is restricted to in-frame clones and leaves out a portion. The sample carries about 22,000 clones, roughly 94% recorded once. This receptor was identified in a boy younger than 18 with focal cortical dysplasia and intractable seizures. The V call is TRBV4-1, the J call TRBJ2-3; 12 positions match TRBD2. Sequences were derived from peripheral blood, sampled at surgery. Here the CDR3 reads CASSLTSGSDTQYF. For the CDR3, the DNA is TGCGCCAGCAGCCTGACTAGCGGGAGTGATACGCAGTATTTT.